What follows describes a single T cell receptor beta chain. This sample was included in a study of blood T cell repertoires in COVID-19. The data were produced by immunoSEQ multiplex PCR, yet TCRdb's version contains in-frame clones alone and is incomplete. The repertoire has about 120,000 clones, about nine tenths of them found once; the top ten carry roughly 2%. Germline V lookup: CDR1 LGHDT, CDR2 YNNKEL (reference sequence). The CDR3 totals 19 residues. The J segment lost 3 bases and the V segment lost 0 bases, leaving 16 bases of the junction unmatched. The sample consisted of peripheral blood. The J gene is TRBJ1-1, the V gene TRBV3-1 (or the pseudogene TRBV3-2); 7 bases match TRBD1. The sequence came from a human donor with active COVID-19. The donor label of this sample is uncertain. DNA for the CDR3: TGTGCCAGCAGCCAAGATCCGTGGGCGACCAACAGGGGCGACACTGAAGCTTTCTTT. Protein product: CASSQDPWATNRGDTEAFF.